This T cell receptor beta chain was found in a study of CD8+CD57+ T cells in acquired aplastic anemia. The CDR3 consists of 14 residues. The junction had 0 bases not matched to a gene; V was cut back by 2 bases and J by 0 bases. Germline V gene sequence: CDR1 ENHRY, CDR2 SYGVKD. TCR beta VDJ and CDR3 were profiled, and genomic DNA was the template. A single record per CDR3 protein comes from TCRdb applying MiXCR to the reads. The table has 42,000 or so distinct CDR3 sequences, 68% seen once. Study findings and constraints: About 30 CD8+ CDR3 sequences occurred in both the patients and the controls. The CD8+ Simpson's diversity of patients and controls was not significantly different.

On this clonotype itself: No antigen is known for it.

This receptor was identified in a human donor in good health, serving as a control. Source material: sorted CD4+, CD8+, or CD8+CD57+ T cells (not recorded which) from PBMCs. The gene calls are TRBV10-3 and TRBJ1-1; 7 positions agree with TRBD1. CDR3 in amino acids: CAISEGTVNTEAFF. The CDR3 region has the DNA TGTGCCATCAGTGAGGGGACAGTGAACACTGAAGCTTTCTTT.